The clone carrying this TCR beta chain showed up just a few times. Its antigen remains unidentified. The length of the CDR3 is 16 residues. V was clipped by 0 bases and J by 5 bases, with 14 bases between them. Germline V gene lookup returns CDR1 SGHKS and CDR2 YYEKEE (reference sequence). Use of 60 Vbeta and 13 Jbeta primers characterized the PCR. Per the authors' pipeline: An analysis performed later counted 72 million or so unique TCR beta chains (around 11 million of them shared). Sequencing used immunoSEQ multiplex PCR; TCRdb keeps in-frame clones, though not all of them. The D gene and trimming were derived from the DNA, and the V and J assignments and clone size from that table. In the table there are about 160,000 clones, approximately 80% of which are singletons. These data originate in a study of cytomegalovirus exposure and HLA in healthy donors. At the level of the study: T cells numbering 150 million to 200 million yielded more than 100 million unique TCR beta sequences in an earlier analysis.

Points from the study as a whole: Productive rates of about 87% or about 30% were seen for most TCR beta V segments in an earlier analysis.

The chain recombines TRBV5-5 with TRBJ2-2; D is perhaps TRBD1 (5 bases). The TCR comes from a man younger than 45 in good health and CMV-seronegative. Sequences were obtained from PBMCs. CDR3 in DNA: TGTGCCAGCAGCTTGGAGTGGCAGGGTAGGACCGGGGAGCTGTTTTTT. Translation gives CASSLEWQGRTGELFF.